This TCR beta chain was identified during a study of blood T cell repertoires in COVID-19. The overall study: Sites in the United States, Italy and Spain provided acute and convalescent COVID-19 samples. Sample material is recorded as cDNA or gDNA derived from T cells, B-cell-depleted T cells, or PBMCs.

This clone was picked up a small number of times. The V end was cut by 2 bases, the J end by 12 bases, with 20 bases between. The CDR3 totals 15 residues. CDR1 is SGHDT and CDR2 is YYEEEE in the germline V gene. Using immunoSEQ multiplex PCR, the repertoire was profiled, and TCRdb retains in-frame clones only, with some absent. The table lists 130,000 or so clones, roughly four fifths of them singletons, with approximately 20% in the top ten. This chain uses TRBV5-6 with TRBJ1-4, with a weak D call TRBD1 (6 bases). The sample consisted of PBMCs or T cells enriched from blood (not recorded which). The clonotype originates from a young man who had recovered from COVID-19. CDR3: CASSLQQGARRELFF. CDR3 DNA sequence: TGTGCCAGCAGCTTACAACAGGGAGCCAGGCGGGAACTGTTTTTT.